The 26 T cell receptor beta chains listed next were all sequenced from one sample in a study of T-cell reconstitution after alpha-beta-depleted transplantation in children. As it was prepared, the TCRbeta library received unique molecular identifiers. MiXCR, applied by TCRdb to the PCR reads, yields one record per CDR3 protein. The sample consists of under 750,000 distinct CDR3 sequences, under 30% of them appearing once. The input for sequencing was PBMCs, mostly from graft donor cells, taken 360 days after TCRalphabeta/CD19-depleted stem cell transplant. Receptors were obtained from a boy in the first two years of life who had a stem cell transplant for acute myeloid leukemia, so the T cells may come from the graft donor.

The chain employs TRBV7-6 and TRBJ2-1, with 11 positions matching TRBD2. The germline V gene encodes CDR1 SGHVS and CDR2 FNYEAQ. The V gene end was trimmed by 4 bases and the J gene end by 5 bases; junction bases not matched to a gene: 4. CDR3 size: 15 residues. The CDR3 DNA reads TGTGCCAGCAGCTGGGGACTAGCGGCAAACAATGAGCAGTTCTTC. Protein sequence: CASSWGLAANNEQFF.

This clonotype was detected many times. The genes are TRBV7-9 and TRBJ1-5; TRBD1 is a possible D gene (6 bases). The V and J ends lost 5 bases and 7 bases respectively, with 9 bases between them. CDR1 and CDR2 (germline): SEHNR, FQNEAQ (reference sequence). There are 12 residues in the CDR3. CDR3 region: CASSQGWQPQHF. Here the CDR3 DNA reads TGTGCCAGCAGCCAGGGGTGGCAGCCCCAGCATTTT.

This clonotype came up many times. This chain joins TRBV20-1 and TRBJ2-7; the match to TRBD1 covers 7 bases. V gave up 1 base and J gave up 5 bases; unmatched junction bases: 8. The CDR3 loop spans 14 amino acids. Per the germline V gene, CDR1 is DFQATT and CDR2 is SNEGSKA (reference sequence). CDR3 in amino acids: CSARAPAGGDEQYF. The DNA for the CDR3 is TGCAGTGCTAGAGCTCCGGCAGGGGGAGACGAGCAGTACTTC.

This clonotype appeared a few times. V gene TRBV29-1 combines with J gene TRBJ2-1; D may be TRBD2 (5 bases). V gave up 1 base and J gave up 12 bases, with 10 bases separating them. The germline gives CDR1 SQVTM, CDR2 ANQGSEA. The CDR3 covers 11 residues. The CDR3 coding sequence is TGCAGCGTTGAAGGGATCGAGGGGCAGTTCTTC. Translated, it gives CSVEGIEGQFF.

The chain combines TRBV6-1 with TRBJ2-1, with 8 bases fitting TRBD1. V was clipped by 8 bases and J by 10 bases; unmatched bases: 4. The germline V gene encodes CDR1 MNHNS and CDR2 SASEGT. The CDR3 runs to 11 residues. CDR3 amino acids: CASWTGREQFF. As DNA, the CDR3 is TGTGCCAGCTGGACAGGGAGGGAGCAGTTCTTC.

The chain has TRBV20-1 and TRBJ1-1, with D tentatively TRBD1 (5 bases). The ends were cut back, 3 bases at V and 0 bases at J, with 8 bases in the middle. This CDR3 has 13 amino acids. CDR1 DFQATT and CDR2 SNEGSKA come from the germline V gene (reference sequence). CDR3 amino acids: CSASHRMNTEAFF. In DNA, the CDR3 is TGCAGTGCTAGTCACAGGATGAACACTGAAGCTTTCTTT.

The chain employs TRBV5-1 and TRBJ2-7; 9 bases map to TRBD1. This CDR3 has 18 amino acids. Germline CDR1 and CDR2: SGHRS and YFSETQ. Trimming cost V 9 bases and J 2 bases; bases outside gene matches: 21. CDR3 sequence: CATLGRDRVLGRTYEQYF. The CDR3 nucleotides read TGCGCCACCCTTGGCCGGGACAGGGTTTTGGGGAGAACCTACGAGCAGTACTTC.

This clonotype appeared a few times. V gene TRBV6-5 combines with J gene TRBJ2-3; TRBD1 agrees at 9 bases. V shed 2 bases and J 4 bases; nucleotides not matched to a gene: 4. From germline, CDR1 is MNHEY and CDR2 SVGAGI. The CDR3 has 15 amino acids. The CDR3 DNA reads as TGTGCCAGCAGTTACGGACAGGGGAGCGCAGATACGCAGTATTTT. Encoded protein: CASSYGQGSADTQYF.

This clonotype was detected only a few times. CDR3 coding DNA: TGTGCCAGCAGCTTAGCGGACTATGGCCGAAGCTCTGGAAACACCATATATTTT. It yields the protein CASSLADYGRSSGNTIYF. The V gene is TRBV7-2, the J gene TRBJ1-3; D gene ambiguous. Germline V lookup: CDR1 SGHTA, CDR2 FQGNSA. There are 18 residues in the CDR3. V shed 0 bases and J shed 0 bases, with 15 bases lying between them.

The chain uses TRBV27 and TRBJ2-7; 7 positions match TRBD1. CDR1 is MNHEY and CDR2 is SMNVEV in the germline V gene (reference sequence). V shed 4 bases and J 2 bases; nucleotides not matched to a gene: 8. The CDR3 runs to 15 residues. The CDR3, as DNA: TGTGCCAGCAGTTGGGCGCAGGGGGATACCTACGAGCAGTACTTC. Encoded protein: CASSWAQGDTYEQYF.

The chain recombines TRBV12-3 or TRBV12-4 with TRBJ2-1; no clear D gene. V lost 4 bases and J 3 bases, leaving 13 bases between the germline ends. There are 15 residues in the CDR3. The chain's CDR3 is CASSSQANLYNEQFF. For the CDR3, the DNA is TGTGCCAGCAGTTCCCAGGCCAATCTCTACAATGAGCAGTTCTTC.

This clonotype was observed a few times. This sequence joins TRBV5-6 and TRBJ2-1; unclear D gene. The CDR3 sequence is 16 residues long. Germline V gene lookup returns CDR1 SGHDT and CDR2 YYEEEE. V dropped 0 bases and J dropped 4 bases, with 14 bases sitting between them. CDR3 in amino acids: CASSLATRSKYNEQFF. For the CDR3, the DNA is TGTGCCAGCAGCTTGGCAACACGATCCAAGTACAATGAGCAGTTCTTC.

The chain carries TRBV4-3 and TRBJ2-7; 9 bases are shared with TRBD1. The CDR3 sequence is 18 residues long. Germline V gene sequence: CDR1 LGHNA, CDR2 YSLEER. After removal of 0 bases from V and 1 base from J, the junction contained 10 bases not matched to a gene. In DNA, the CDR3 is TGCGCCAGCAGCCAAGATCTAGGGACAGGGATGAGGTCCTACGAGCAGTACTTC. Translation: CASSQDLGTGMRSYEQYF.

Ten or more counts support this clonotype. The V call is TRBV6-5, the J call TRBJ1-4; possible D gene TRBD1, 6 bases. Trimming removed 2 bases at V and 5 bases at J, with 6 bases between. The CDR3 sequence is 13 residues long. CDR1 is MNHEY, CDR2 SVGAGI, per germline. CDR3 in amino acids: CASSYQGNEKLFF. In DNA, the CDR3 is TGTGCCAGCAGTTACCAGGGGAATGAAAAACTGTTTTTT.

This clonotype came up a few times. V gene TRBV20-1 combines with J gene TRBJ2-1; 8 bases align to TRBD2. Looked up from germline, CDR1 is DFQATT and CDR2 is SNEGSKA (reference sequence). The CDR3 is made up of 14 amino acids. Trimming took 2 bases from V and 2 from J; bases not matched to a gene: 2. The CDR3 region is CSARWRGAYNEQFF. CDR3 DNA: TGCAGTGCTAGATGGCGGGGGGCCTACAATGAGCAGTTCTTC.

This clonotype was recorded at least ten times. This chain uses TRBV11-1 with TRBJ2-1; TRBD2 matches at 14 bases. J lost 0 bases, V lost 4 bases, and 5 bases had no gene match. This CDR3 has 18 amino acids. Germline values: CDR1 SGHAT, CDR2 FQDESV (reference sequence). CDR3 sequence reads: CASSWTSGGSSSYNEQFF. As DNA, the CDR3 is TGTGCCAGCAGCTGGACTAGCGGGGGGAGTAGCTCCTACAATGAGCAGTTCTTC.

Only a few counts were recorded for this clonotype. The chain carries TRBV6-5 and TRBJ2-4; 8 nucleotides match TRBD1. Germline CDR1 and CDR2: MNHEY and SVGAGI. J was trimmed by 7 bases and V by 2 bases; bases with no gene match: 7. This CDR3 has 15 amino acids. CDR3 sequence reads: CASSYHGQGENIQYF. The DNA for the CDR3 is TGTGCCAGCAGTTACCACGGACAGGGTGAGAACATTCAGTACTTC.

This clonotype was observed a few times. V gene TRBV20-1 combines with J gene TRBJ2-4; TRBD1 agrees at 11 bases. The CDR3 length is 14 residues. J gave up 6 bases and V 6 bases, and 7 bases lay outside the gene matches. CDR1 is DFQATT and CDR2 is SNEGSKA in the germline V gene (reference sequence). Here the CDR3 DNA reads TGCAGTGCCCTCGCCGGGACAGGGGGAAACATTCAGTACTTC. Protein product: CSALAGTGGNIQYF.

This clonotype has a single count. A much larger clone differs from this one at a single base, so this may be a read error. CDR3 in amino acids: CSVSLERSRTDTQYF. The CDR3 nucleotides read TGCAGTGTTAGCCTCGAGCGGAGCCGCACAGATACGCAGTATTTT. V usage is TRBV20-1 and J usage is TRBJ2-3; D is possibly TRBD2 (5 bases). V was pared by 7 bases and J by 1 base, with 18 bases between. This CDR3 region has 15 residues. Germline V gene data show CDR1 as DFQATT and CDR2 as SNEGSKA (reference sequence).

This clonotype was observed many times. The chain employs TRBV5-1 and TRBJ2-1; D possibly corresponds to TRBD1 (5 bases). The CDR3 covers 13 residues. CDR1 and CDR2 from the germline V gene are SGHRS and YFSETQ. The germline V and J ends were trimmed by 3 bases and 6 bases, with 10 bases remaining between them. CDR3 region: CASSSDSPNEQFF. CDR3 nucleotide sequence: TGCGCCAGCAGCTCCGACAGCCCCAATGAGCAGTTCTTC.

The rearrangement links TRBV20-1 to TRBJ1-1; possibly TRBD1 for D (5 bases). The V gene's germline CDR1 is DFQATT and CDR2 SNEGSKA (reference sequence). The CDR3 contains 13 residues. V was pared by 1 base and J by 4 bases, with 10 bases between. CDR3 in DNA: TGCAGTGCTAGAGGGGGACGGGTCACTGAAGCTTTCTTT. Amino acids: CSARGGRVTEAFF.

The chain is built from TRBV2 and TRBJ2-7; 9 bases match TRBD1. This CDR3 spans 15 amino acids. The V segment lost 6 bases and the J segment 0 bases; nucleotides outside the gene matches: 6. Germline V lookup: CDR1 SNHLY, CDR2 FYNNEI. CDR3 in DNA: TGTGCCAGCAGCCTTCCGGGACAGGGCTCCTACGAGCAGTACGTC. Amino acid sequence: CASSLPGQGSYEQYV.

The chain couples TRBV20-1 to TRBJ2-5, with D perhaps TRBD2 (6 bases). Germline V gives CDR1 DFQATT, CDR2 SNEGSKA (reference sequence). The CDR3 sequence is 13 residues long. V was pared by 3 bases and J by 4 bases, with 12 bases between. CDR3 sequence: CSASGGPRETQYF. The CDR3 coding sequence is TGCAGTGCTAGTGGAGGGCCTCGAGAGACCCAGTACTTC.

In this sample, this clonotype turned up a few times. This chain connects TRBV7-2 to TRBJ1-5; TRBD1 matches at 7 bases. The CDR3 loop spans 15 amino acids. Trimming at V came to 8 bases and at J to 2 bases, leaving 9 bases not matched to a gene. Germline V lookup: CDR1 SGHTA, CDR2 FQGNSA. DNA of the CDR3: TGTGCCAGCGACCAGGGGGGTGGTGGCAATCAGCCCCAGCATTTT. Its translation is CASDQGGGGNQPQHF. Full variable domain (outside the CDR3, taken from reference TRBV7-2 and TRBJ1-5): GAGVSQSPSNKVTEKGKDVELRCDPISGHTALYWYRQSLGQGLEFLIYFQGNSAPDKSGLPSDRFSAERTGGSVSTLTIQRTQQEDSAVYLCASDQGGGGNQPQHFGDGTRLSIL.

This clonotype was seen only a few times. Without the conserved terminal phenylalanine or tryptophan, this CDR3 likely stems from a read error. The J gene is TRBJ1-2, the V gene TRBV7-9; D is undetermined. In germline, CDR1 is SEHNR, CDR2 FQNEAQ (reference sequence). CDR3 length equals 16 residues. Trimming pared 3 bases from V and 1 base from J, leaving 15 bases between. The CDR3 coding sequence is TGTGCCAGCAGCTTTCCCCCCTCAACAGATAACTATGGCTACACCTGC. Amino acids: CASSFPPSTDNYGYTC.

This clonotype has more than one count but fewer than ten. V gene TRBV6-6 combines with J gene TRBJ2-3; TRBD1 matches at 7 bases. The CDR3 length is 13 residues. J lost 6 bases, V lost 4 bases, and 4 bases had no gene match. CDR1 and CDR2 (germline): MNHNY, SVGAGI (reference sequence). The CDR3, as DNA: TGTGCCAGCAGTTTTACAGGGGAGGATACGCAGTATTTT. Amino acid sequence: CASSFTGEDTQYF.